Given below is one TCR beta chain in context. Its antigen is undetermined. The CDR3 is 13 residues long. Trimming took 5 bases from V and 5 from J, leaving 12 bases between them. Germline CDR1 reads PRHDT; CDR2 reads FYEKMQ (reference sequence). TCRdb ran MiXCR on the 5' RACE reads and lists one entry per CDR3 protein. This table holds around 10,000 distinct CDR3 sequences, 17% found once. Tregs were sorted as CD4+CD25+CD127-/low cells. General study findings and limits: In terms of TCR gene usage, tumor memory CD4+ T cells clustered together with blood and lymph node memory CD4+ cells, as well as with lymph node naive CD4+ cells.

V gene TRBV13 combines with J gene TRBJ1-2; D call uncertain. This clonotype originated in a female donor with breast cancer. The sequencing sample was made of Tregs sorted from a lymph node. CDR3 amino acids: CASSQERLYGYTF. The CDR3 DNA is TGTGCCAGCAGCCAGGAAAGACTTTATGGCTACACCTTC. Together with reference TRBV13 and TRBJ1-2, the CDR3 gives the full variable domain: AAGVIQSPRHLIKEKRETATLKCYPIPRHDTVYWYQQGPGQDPQFLISFYEKMQSDKGSIPDRFSAQQFSDYHSELNMSSLELGDSALYFCASSQERLYGYTFGSGTRLTVV.